This TCR beta chain was documented in a study of T cells in Graves' hyperthyroidism and ophthalmopathy. V was shortened by 4 bases and J by 6 bases, with 13 bases between the two germline ends. This CDR3 has 13 amino acids. Germline V gives CDR1 SGHRS, CDR2 YFSETQ. TCR beta CDR3 regions were amplified from RNA transcripts. The TCR CDR3 first-round RT-PCR relied on the HTBI primer set. Via MiXCR, TCRdb re-called the multiplex PCR reads, giving one row per CDR3 protein. This sample has 550,000 to 650,000 distinct CDR3 sequences, with 13% to 15% found just once. This clonotype was picked up many times. Its antigen is unidentified. Study outcomes and limitations: From stable hyperthyroidism, ophthalmopathy was separated by a 13 V-J model.

The clonotype originates from a middle-aged woman with Graves' hyperthyroidism. The gene calls are TRBV5-1 and TRBJ1-1; D is possibly TRBD1 (6 bases). Source material: blood. CDR3 nucleotides: TGCGCCAGCAGCGTACAGGGTATAGCTGAAGCTTTCTTT. Encoded protein: CASSVQGIAEAFF.